These 6 T cell receptor beta chains share one sample of origin, sequenced in a study of cytomegalovirus exposure and HLA in healthy donors. The PCR ran on 60 Vbeta and 13 Jbeta primers. The protocol was immunoSEQ multiplex PCR, while the TCRdb copy is restricted to in-frame clones and leaves out a portion. The sample includes about 160,000 clones. Specimen: PBMCs. These receptors were collected from a woman aged 55-70 years in good health and CMV-seronegative.

This chain connects TRBV28 to TRBJ2-7, with 7 bases that match TRBD1. Germline V gene data show CDR1 as MDHEN and CDR2 as SYDVKM. The CDR3 contains 15 residues. With V trimmed by 6 bases and J by 3 bases, 11 bases remained unmatched. CDR3 region: CASRQTGVGLYEQYF. The CDR3 DNA is TGTGCCAGCAGGCAAACAGGGGTCGGCCTCTACGAGCAGTACTTC.

The rearrangement joins TRBV27 to TRBJ2-7, with D tentatively TRBD2 (6 bases). This CDR3 region has 13 residues. CDR1 is MNHEY and CDR2 is SMNVEV in the germline V gene (reference sequence). Trimming removed 5 bases at V and 5 bases at J, with 13 bases between. Written as DNA, the CDR3 is TGTGCCAGCAGTCTTCAGGGAGGCGACGAGCAGTACTTC. Protein product: CASSLQGGDEQYF.

The chain couples TRBV7-2 to TRBJ1-3; possibly TRBD1 for D (6 bases). Trimming stripped 5 bases from V and 4 bases from J, with 9 bases between. The V gene's germline CDR1 is SGHTA and CDR2 FQGNSA. The CDR3 loop spans 13 amino acids. The DNA of the CDR3 is TGTGCCAGCAGCCTAGGACAGGGAAACACCATATATTTT. Its protein is CASSLGQGNTIYF.

The rearrangement links TRBV29-1 to TRBJ2-2; 7 nucleotides match TRBD1. The germline CDR1 and CDR2 sequences are SQVTM and ANQGSEA. There are 12 residues in the CDR3. The junction had 2 bases not matched to a gene; V was cut back by 7 bases and J by 3 bases. This CDR3 reads CSADRDTGELFF. Here the CDR3 DNA reads TGCAGCGCCGACAGGGACACCGGGGAGCTGTTTTTT.

V and J are TRBV6-1 and TRBJ2-7; D remains ambiguous. Germline V gene sequence: CDR1 MNHNS, CDR2 SASEGT. Deletions cut 2 bases from V and 1 base from J, with 6 bases between. The CDR3 spans 13 residues. The CDR3 bases are TGTGCCAGCAGTGAATACAGATCCTACGAGCAGTACTTC. As protein: CASSEYRSYEQYF.

The chain combines TRBV11-2 with TRBJ1-4; D unresolved. The V end lost 5 bases, the J end lost 0 bases, and 10 bases lay between the germline ends. The CDR3 spans 15 residues. CDR1 is SGHAT and CDR2 is FQNNGV in the germline V gene. The CDR3 region is CASSGRVPTNEKLFF. CDR3 coding DNA: TGTGCCAGCAGCGGGCGTGTTCCAACTAATGAAAAACTGTTTTTT.